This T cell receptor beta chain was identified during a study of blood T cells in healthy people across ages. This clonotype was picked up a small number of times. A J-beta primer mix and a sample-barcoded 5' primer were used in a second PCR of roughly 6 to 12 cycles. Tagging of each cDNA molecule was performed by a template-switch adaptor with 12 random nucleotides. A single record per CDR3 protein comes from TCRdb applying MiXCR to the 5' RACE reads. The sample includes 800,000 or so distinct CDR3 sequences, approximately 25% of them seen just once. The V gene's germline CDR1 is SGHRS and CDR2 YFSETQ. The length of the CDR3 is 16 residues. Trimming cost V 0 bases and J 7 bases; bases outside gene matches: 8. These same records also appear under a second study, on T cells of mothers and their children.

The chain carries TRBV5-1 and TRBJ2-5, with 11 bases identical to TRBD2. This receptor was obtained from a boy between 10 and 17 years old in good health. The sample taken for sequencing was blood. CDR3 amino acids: CASSLGTSGREATQYF. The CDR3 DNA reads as TGCGCCAGCAGCTTGGGAACTAGCGGGAGAGAGGCGACCCAGTACTTC.